Following are 18 T cell receptor beta chains from one sample sequenced in a study of blood T cells in healthy people across ages. A J-beta primer mix and a sample-barcoded 5' primer were used in a second PCR of about 7 to 12 cycles. TCRdb ran MiXCR on the 5' RACE reads and lists one entry per CDR3 protein. This table has about 1.8 million distinct CDR3 sequences, about 50% appearing once. The sample was blood. The origin of the receptors is a middle-aged woman in good health.

Details on this clonotype: One end of the junction varies from germline; a read error may be responsible. The chain uses TRBV6-1 and TRBJ2-1; 13 positions match TRBD2. Per germline, CDR1 MNHNS and CDR2 SASEGT. The CDR3 sequence is 15 residues long. The CDR3 loop is CTSSEGTSGNNEQFF. The CDR3 coding sequence is TGTACCAGCAGTGAAGGGACTAGCGGGAACAATGAGCAGTTCTTC.

V and J are TRBV24-1 and TRBJ2-3; D not resolved. Trimming took off 2 bases at V and 5 bases at J, with 7 bases between the two ends. This CDR3 comprises 13 residues. Germline loops: CDR1 KGHDR, CDR2 SFDVKD. CDR3 sequence: CATSDSTRDTQYF. In DNA form, the CDR3 reads TGTGCCACCAGTGATTCGACCCGAGATACGCAGTATTTT.

The rearrangement uses TRBV27 and TRBJ2-1; the match to TRBD1 covers 9 bases. From germline, CDR1 is MNHEY and CDR2 SMNVEV (reference sequence). V was pared by 9 bases and J by 3 bases, with 6 bases of the junction left unmatched. The CDR3 extends over 14 amino acids. The CDR3 nucleotides are TGTGCCAGTTGGACAGGGGCAAGCTACAATGAGCAGTTCTTC. This gives the protein CASWTGASYNEQFF.

The chain has TRBV20-1 and TRBJ1-2, with D hard to call. V dropped 5 bases and J dropped 1 base, with 8 bases sitting between them. In germline, CDR1 is DFQATT, CDR2 SNEGSKA (reference sequence). The CDR3 covers 12 residues. CDR3 amino acids: CSAAQSNYGYTF. The CDR3 nucleotides are TGCAGTGCTGCCCAGAGTAACTATGGCTACACCTTC.

This clonotype was observed a few times. The chain couples TRBV9 to TRBJ1-2; D gene uncertain. Per the germline V gene, CDR1 is SGDLS and CDR2 is YYNGEE. There are 17 residues in the CDR3. Trimming left V 2 bases short and J 0 bases short, with 17 bases between. CDR3 amino acids: CASSVSWQYGTNYGYTF. Here the CDR3 DNA reads TGTGCCAGCAGCGTCTCTTGGCAGTACGGAACTAACTATGGCTACACCTTC.

This clonotype was found a few times. The chain is built from TRBV20-1 and TRBJ2-1; perhaps D is TRBD1 or TRBD2 (5 bases each). Germline CDR1 is DFQATT and CDR2 is SNEGSKA (reference sequence). The CDR3 has 14 residues. V was shortened by 5 bases and J by 1 base, with 12 bases between the two germline ends. The CDR3 DNA reads TGCAGTGCTCTCGAGGGGCGTTCCTACAATGAGCAGTTCTTC. As protein: CSALEGRSYNEQFF.

The table lists this clonotype with a few counts. Here the CDR3 DNA reads TGTGCCAGCAGTGATGGTCCCTTACCCGGAGATACGCAGTATTTT. As protein: CASSDGPLPGDTQYF. The V and J genes are TRBV2 and TRBJ2-3, with D uncertain. This CDR3 comprises 15 residues. V was shortened by 3 bases and J by 5 bases, with 15 bases between the two germline ends. Germline V lookup: CDR1 SNHLY, CDR2 FYNNEI.

The chain combines TRBV6-5 with TRBJ1-1, with a possible D match to TRBD1 (5 bases). This CDR3 is 11 amino acids long. Germline lookup yields CDR1 MNHEY and CDR2 SVGAGI. V dropped 4 bases and J dropped 11 bases, with 11 bases sitting between them. CDR3 in DNA: TGTGCCAGCAGTTCAGGGTCTAATGCTTTCTTT. This sequence encodes CASSSGSNAFF.

This clonotype has only a few counts. This chain connects TRBV6-5 to TRBJ1-6; D is unclear. The V end lost 0 bases, the J end lost 8 bases, and 11 bases lay between the germline ends. CDR3 length: 15 amino acids. Germline V CDR1 and CDR2: MNHEY, SVGAGI. CDR3 bases: TGTGCCAGCAGTTACTCGCGCGCGGCTGATTCACCCCTCCACTTT. Translating gives CASSYSRAADSPLHF.

This chain joins TRBV20-1 and TRBJ2-3; the D gene is possibly TRBD2 (6 bases). This CDR3 contains 16 residues. Germline CDR1 DFQATT, CDR2 SNEGSKA (reference sequence). Trimming took 6 bases from V and 0 from J, leaving 19 bases between them. The CDR3 is CSATGTGLSSTDTQYF. The CDR3 nucleotides read TGCAGTGCCACCGGGACTGGCCTGTCTAGCACAGATACGCAGTATTTT.

The chain recombines TRBV7-2 with TRBJ2-7; a weak D match, TRBD1 (6 bases). Germline-derived CDR1 and CDR2 are SGHTA and FQGNSA. Trimming pared 8 bases from V and 0 bases from J, leaving 11 bases between. This CDR3 is 13 amino acids long. This chain's CDR3 is CASGIRGSYEQYF. As DNA, the CDR3 is TGTGCCAGCGGTATCAGGGGCTCCTACGAGCAGTACTTC. The whole variable domain, filled in from reference TRBV7-2 and TRBJ2-7, reads GAGVSQSPSNKVTEKGKDVELRCDPISGHTALYWYRQSLGQGLEFLIYFQGNSAPDKSGLPSDRFSAERTGGSVSTLTIQRTQQEDSAVYLCASGIRGSYEQYFGPGTRLTVT.

This clonotype showed up just a few times. The rearrangement joins TRBV6-2 or TRBV6-3 to TRBJ2-7; D perhaps matches TRBD2 (6 bases). The CDR3 sequence is 13 residues long. In germline, CDR1 is MNHEY, CDR2 SVGEGT. Trimming cost V 0 bases and J 6 bases, with 9 bases left between them. The CDR3 loop reads CASSYSEGPEQYF. The CDR3 DNA is TGTGCCAGCAGTTACTCGGAGGGTCCCGAGCAGTACTTC.

The chain joins TRBV25-1 to TRBJ2-2; D may match TRBD1 or TRBD2 (6 bases each). The V end lost 8 bases, the J end lost 1 base, and 17 bases lay between the germline ends. The CDR3 runs to 16 residues. Germline V gives CDR1 MGHDK, CDR2 SYGVNS. CDR3 nucleotide sequence: TGTGCCAGCTCTAGGGGGGAGGAGGAGAACACCGGGGAGCTGTTTTTT. Translated, it gives CASSRGEEENTGELFF.

This clonotype was recorded a few times. The gene calls are TRBV20-1 and TRBJ2-7; D uncertain. Germline CDR1 and CDR2: DFQATT and SNEGSKA (reference sequence). This CDR3 region has 12 residues. Trimming left V 6 bases short and J 0 bases short, with 9 bases between. DNA for the CDR3: TGCAGTGCACTATCCAACTCCTACGAGCAGTACTTC. It specifies CSALSNSYEQYF.

The chain recombines TRBV7-9 with TRBJ2-4; D is perhaps TRBD1 or TRBD2 (7 bases each). Trimming removed 5 bases from V and 3 bases from J, with 20 bases in between. The CDR3 contains 17 residues. Germline-derived CDR1 and CDR2 are SEHNR and FQNEAQ (reference sequence). CDR3: CASSQRVTGTNKNIQYF. In DNA form, the CDR3 reads TGTGCCAGCAGCCAGCGGGTGACAGGGACTAACAAAAACATTCAGTACTTC.

The chain combines TRBV28 with TRBJ1-2; possibly TRBD1 for D (6 bases). V lost 6 bases and J lost 8, with 16 bases in between. This CDR3 comprises 13 residues. Germline values: CDR1 MDHEN, CDR2 SYDVKM. The CDR3 protein is CASRNYRDGGYTF. In DNA, the CDR3 is TGTGCCAGCAGGAACTACAGGGATGGCGGCTACACCTTC.

This clonotype was seen a handful of times. The chain links TRBV15 to TRBJ1-1, with a tentative D call TRBD1 (6 bases). From germline, CDR1 is LNHNV and CDR2 YYDKDF (reference sequence). The V and J ends lost 0 bases and 6 bases respectively, with 8 bases between them. The length of the CDR3 is 13 residues. CDR3 bases: TGTGCCACCAGCAGAGATCGGACAGCTGAAGCTTTCTTT. As protein: CATSRDRTAEAFF.

The chain couples TRBV27 to TRBJ2-7; 14 nucleotides align to TRBD2. The CDR3 loop spans 17 amino acids. With 4 bases clipped from V and 0 bases from J, the junction kept 5 bases outside the gene matches. In germline, CDR1 is MNHEY, CDR2 SMNVEV (reference sequence). In DNA form, the CDR3 reads TGTGCCAGCAGTTCGGGACTAGCGGGGGAACGCTCCTACGAGCAGTACTTC. This encodes CASSSGLAGERSYEQYF.